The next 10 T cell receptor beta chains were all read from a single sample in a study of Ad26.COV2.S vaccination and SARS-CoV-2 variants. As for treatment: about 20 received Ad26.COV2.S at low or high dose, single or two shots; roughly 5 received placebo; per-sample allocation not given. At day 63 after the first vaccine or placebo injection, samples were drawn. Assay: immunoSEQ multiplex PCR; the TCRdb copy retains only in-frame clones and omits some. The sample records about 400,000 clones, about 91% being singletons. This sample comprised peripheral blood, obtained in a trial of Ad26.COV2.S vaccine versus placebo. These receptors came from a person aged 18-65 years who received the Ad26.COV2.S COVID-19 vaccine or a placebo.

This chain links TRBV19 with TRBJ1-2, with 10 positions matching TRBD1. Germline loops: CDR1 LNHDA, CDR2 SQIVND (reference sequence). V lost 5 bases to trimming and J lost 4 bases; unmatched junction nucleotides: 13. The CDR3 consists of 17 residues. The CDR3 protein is CASSPSRDRGRGYGYTF. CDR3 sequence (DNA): TGTGCCAGTAGTCCGTCCCGGGACAGGGGAAGGGGCTATGGCTACACCTTC.

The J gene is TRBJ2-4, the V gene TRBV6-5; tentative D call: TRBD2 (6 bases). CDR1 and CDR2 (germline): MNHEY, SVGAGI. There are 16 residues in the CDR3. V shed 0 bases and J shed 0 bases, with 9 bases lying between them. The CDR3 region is CASSYSGGAAKNIQYF. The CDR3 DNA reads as TGTGCCAGCAGTTACTCTGGAGGGGCAGCCAAAAACATTCAGTACTTC.

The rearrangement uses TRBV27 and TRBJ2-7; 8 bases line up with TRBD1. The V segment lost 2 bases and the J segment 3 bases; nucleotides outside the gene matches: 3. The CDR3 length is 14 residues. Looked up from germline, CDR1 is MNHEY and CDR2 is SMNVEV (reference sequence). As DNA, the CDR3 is TGTGCCAGCAGTTTACAGGGGGCCAGCTACGAGCAGTACTTC. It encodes CASSLQGASYEQYF.

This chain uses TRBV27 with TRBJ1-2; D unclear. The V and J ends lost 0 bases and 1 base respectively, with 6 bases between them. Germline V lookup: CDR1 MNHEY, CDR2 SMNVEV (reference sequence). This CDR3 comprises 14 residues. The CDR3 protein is CASSLSYSNYGYTF. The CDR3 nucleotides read TGTGCCAGCAGTTTATCTTACAGTAACTATGGCTACACCTTC.

In DNA, the CDR3 is TGTGCCATCAAGGGGACAGCTCAAGAGACCCAGTACTTC. Translated: CAIKGTAQETQYF. This chain uses TRBV10-3 with TRBJ2-5; TRBD1 aligns across 7 bases. The CDR3 spans 13 residues. With V trimmed by 7 bases and J by 2 bases, 4 bases remained unmatched. The germline gives CDR1 ENHRY, CDR2 SYGVKD.

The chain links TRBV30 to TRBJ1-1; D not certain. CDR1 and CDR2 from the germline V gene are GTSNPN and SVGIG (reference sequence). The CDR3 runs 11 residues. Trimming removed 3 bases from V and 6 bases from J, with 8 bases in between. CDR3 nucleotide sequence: TGTGCCTGGAGCCCGGAGGCTGAAGCTTTCTTT. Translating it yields CAWSPEAEAFF.

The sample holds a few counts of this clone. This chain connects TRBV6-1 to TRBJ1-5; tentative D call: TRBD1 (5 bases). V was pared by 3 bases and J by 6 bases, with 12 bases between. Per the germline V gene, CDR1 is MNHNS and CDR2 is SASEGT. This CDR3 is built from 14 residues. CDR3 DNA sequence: TGTGCCAGCAGTGAGTGGGGGGAGGGTCAGCCCCAGCATTTT. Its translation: CASSEWGEGQPQHF.

The CDR3 loop is CASSRGGATNEKLFF. In DNA form, the CDR3 reads TGTGCCAGCAGCCGCGGGGGTGCCACTAATGAAAAACTGTTTTTT. The chain is built from TRBV7-2 and TRBJ1-4, with D tentatively TRBD1 (5 bases). The length of the CDR3 is 15 residues. CDR1 is SGHTA, CDR2 FQGNSA, per germline. Trimming cost V 5 bases and J 2 bases, with 12 bases left between them.

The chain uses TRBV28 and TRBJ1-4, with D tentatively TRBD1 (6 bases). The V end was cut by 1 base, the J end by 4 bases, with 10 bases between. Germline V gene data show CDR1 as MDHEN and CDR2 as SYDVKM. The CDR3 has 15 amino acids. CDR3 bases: TGTGCCAGCAGTTTATCAGGGGCCCTTAATGAAAAACTGTTTTTT. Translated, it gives CASSLSGALNEKLFF.

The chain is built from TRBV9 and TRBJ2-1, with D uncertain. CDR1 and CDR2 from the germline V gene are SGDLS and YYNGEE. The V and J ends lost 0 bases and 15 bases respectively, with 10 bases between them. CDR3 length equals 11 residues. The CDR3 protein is CASSVVESRFF. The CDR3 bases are TGTGCCAGCAGCGTAGTAGAATCAAGGTTCTTC.